The next 32 T cell receptor beta chains were all read from a single sample in a study of blood T cell repertoires in COVID-19. Clones were read by immunoSEQ multiplex PCR, and TCRdb kept only the in-frame ones, dropping some. The sample lists about 110,000 clones, roughly four fifths seen once, with approximately 4.1% in the top ten. The sample was peripheral blood. The receptors shown here come from an older woman with acute or convalescent COVID-19.

This chain links TRBV9 with TRBJ1-3; 9 bases are a match to TRBD1. Per germline, CDR1 SGDLS and CDR2 YYNGEE. V was pared by 3 bases and J by 2 bases, with 12 bases of the junction left unmatched. The CDR3 is 18 amino acids. CDR3 sequence reads: CASSDSRNRDRAGNTIYF. DNA of the CDR3: TGTGCCAGCAGCGACTCCCGGAACCGGGACAGGGCTGGAAACACCATATATTTT.

The chain carries TRBV7-2 and TRBJ2-3; 7 nucleotides match TRBD1. With V trimmed by 2 bases and J by 4 bases, 15 bases remained unmatched. This CDR3 contains 18 residues. Germline lookup yields CDR1 SGHTA and CDR2 FQGNSA. CDR3 protein: CASSLLTLRAQGADTQYF. The CDR3 DNA is TGTGCCAGCAGCTTATTGACCCTCCGGGCTCAGGGGGCAGATACGCAGTATTTT.

CDR3 sequence (DNA): TGTGCCAGCAGCCCCTCGCGAGCTCCCTCCTACAATGAGCAGTTCTTC. Residues: CASSPSRAPSYNEQFF. The V gene is TRBV7-3, the J gene TRBJ2-1; D is uncertain. Between the trimmed V and J ends, which lost 5 bases and 0 bases, there was a span of 14 bases. This CDR3 spans 16 amino acids. Germline lookup yields CDR1 SGHTA and CDR2 FQGTGA.

The V gene is TRBV6-5, the J gene TRBJ2-6; the D is unclear. This CDR3 has 14 amino acids. V was clipped by 5 bases and J by 4 bases, with 9 bases between them. CDR1 and CDR2 from the germline V gene are MNHEY and SVGAGI. As DNA, the CDR3 is TGTGCCAGCAGTACTACCGCGGGGGCCAACGTCCTGACTTTC. Its protein product is CASSTTAGANVLTF.

The rearrangement links TRBV4-3 to TRBJ1-2; D perhaps matches TRBD1 (6 bases). Trimming took 1 base from V and 5 from J, leaving 14 bases between them. This CDR3 region has 15 residues. Germline CDR1 and CDR2: LGHNA and YSLEER. The CDR3 DNA follows: TGCGCCAGCAGCCAAGTCTCCGGGGGGGCATATGGCTACACCTTC. Encoded protein: CASSQVSGGAYGYTF.

The chain joins TRBV7-2 to TRBJ1-3; TRBD1 might be the D (5 bases). Germline values: CDR1 SGHTA, CDR2 FQGNSA. The ends were cut back, 5 bases at V and 0 bases at J, with 11 bases in the middle. The CDR3 consists of 15 residues. In DNA form, the CDR3 reads TGTGCCAGCAGCGCCCAGGACATCTCTGGAAACACCATATATTTT. Translation: CASSAQDISGNTIYF.

V is TRBV3-1 (or the pseudogene TRBV3-2) and J is TRBJ1-3; possibly TRBD1 for D (6 bases). CDR1 LGHDT and CDR2 YNNKEL come from the germline V gene (reference sequence). V was pared by 7 bases and J by 2 bases, with 9 bases between. The CDR3 runs 13 residues. CDR3: CASTWGPGNTIYF. CDR3 nucleotides: TGTGCCAGCACTTGGGGGCCTGGAAACACCATATATTTT.

The rearrangement joins TRBV2 to TRBJ2-4; tentatively, D is TRBD2 (6 bases). Germline values: CDR1 SNHLY, CDR2 FYNNEI. The CDR3 is made up of 14 amino acids. V was cut by 3 bases and J by 3 bases, with 9 bases left in between. The CDR3 DNA reads as TGTGCCAGCAGTGACCGGGGAGGCAAAAACATTCAGTACTTC. Translating it yields CASSDRGGKNIQYF.

This clone showed up just a few times. The chain combines TRBV5-5 with TRBJ1-5; TRBD1 matches 7 bases. Trimming removed 4 bases from V and 5 bases from J; junction bases left unmatched: 9. The CDR3 is made up of 15 amino acids. CDR1 is SGHKS, CDR2 YYEKEE, per germline (reference sequence). As DNA, the CDR3 is TGTGCCAGCAGCCCGAGACAGGGAGGAGATCAGCCCCAGCATTTT. Protein: CASSPRQGGDQPQHF.

This CDR3 is CASSRSHRAEKLFF. The CDR3 DNA reads as TGTGCCAGCTCCCGTAGTCACAGGGCTGAAAAACTGTTTTTT. This chain joins TRBV2 and TRBJ1-4; possibly TRBD1 for D (6 bases). The germline V gene encodes CDR1 SNHLY and CDR2 FYNNEI. Trimming stripped 8 bases from V and 7 bases from J, with 17 bases between. The CDR3 covers 14 residues.

The chain joins TRBV11-2 to TRBJ2-2; 10 bases map to TRBD1. In germline, CDR1 is SGHAT, CDR2 FQNNGV. The V and J ends lost 8 bases and 4 bases, in that order; junction bases with no gene match: 4. The CDR3 extends over 14 amino acids. The CDR3 is CASSRTGGTGELFF. CDR3 coding DNA: TGTGCCAGCTCAAGGACAGGGGGCACCGGGGAGCTGTTTTTT. Combining the CDR3 with reference TRBV11-2 and TRBJ2-2 gives the whole variable domain EAGVAQSPRYKIIEKRQSVAFWCNPISGHATLYWYQQILGQGPKLLIQFQNNGVVDDSQLPKDRFSAERLKGVDSTLKIQPAKLEDSAVYLCASSRTGGTGELFFGEGSRLTVL.

J is TRBJ2-3 and V is TRBV11-2; TRBD1 might be the D (7 bases). Germline loops: CDR1 SGHAT, CDR2 FQNNGV. The CDR3 is made up of 16 amino acids. Trimming cost V 4 bases and J 0 bases, with 14 bases left between them. DNA of the CDR3: TGTGCCAGCAGCTCGGGGAGGACAGGAAGCACAGATACGCAGTATTTT. It specifies CASSSGRTGSTDTQYF. Full variable domain (outside the CDR3, taken from reference TRBV11-2 and TRBJ2-3): EAGVAQSPRYKIIEKRQSVAFWCNPISGHATLYWYQQILGQGPKLLIQFQNNGVVDDSQLPKDRFSAERLKGVDSTLKIQPAKLEDSAVYLCASSSGRTGSTDTQYFGPGTRLTVL.

The chain carries TRBV10-3 and TRBJ2-2; the match to TRBD1 covers 8 bases. The germline CDR1 and CDR2 sequences are ENHRY and SYGVKD. The CDR3 is made up of 15 amino acids. After removal of 2 bases from V and 5 bases from J, the junction contained 4 bases not matched to a gene. In DNA form, the CDR3 reads TGTGCCATCAGTGAGAAGACAGGGGAGACCGGGGAGCTGTTTTTT. Its translation: CAISEKTGETGELFF.

The chain couples TRBV6-5 to TRBJ1-2; D is perhaps TRBD1 (5 bases). The length of the CDR3 is 13 residues. V was shortened by 6 bases and J by 6 bases, with 14 bases between the two germline ends. Germline-derived CDR1 and CDR2 are MNHEY and SVGAGI. DNA of the CDR3: TGTGCCAGCAGGGCCTCTAAAGGGGATGGCTACACCTTC. This encodes CASRASKGDGYTF.

This chain joins TRBV4-3 and TRBJ1-5, with TRBD1 matching over 9 bases. The J segment lost 11 bases and the V segment lost 4 bases, leaving 12 bases of the junction unmatched. The CDR3 spans 15 residues. Germline values: CDR1 LGHNA, CDR2 YSLEER. In DNA, the CDR3 is TGCGCCAGCAGCCGCCGGGACAGGGACGGATCAGCCCAGCATTTT. Its translation is CASSRRDRDGSAQHF.

This chain connects TRBV19 to TRBJ1-2; D gene unclear. V shed 5 bases and J shed 8 bases, with 12 bases lying between them. Germline V lookup: CDR1 LNHDA, CDR2 SQIVND (reference sequence). The CDR3 is made up of 12 amino acids. The CDR3 DNA reads TGTGCCAGTAGTTTCCAATCAGGAGGCTACACCTTC. Translation: CASSFQSGGYTF.

This clone is a singleton in its sample. The chain carries TRBV18 and TRBJ1-5, with 8 bases identical to TRBD1. Germline loops: CDR1 KGHSH, CDR2 LQKENI. After removal of 5 bases from V and 9 bases from J, the junction contained 6 bases not matched to a gene. The CDR3 length is 13 residues. DNA for the CDR3: TGTGCCAGCTCAACTGACGGACAGGGGCCCCAGCATTTT. Its translation: CASSTDGQGPQHF.

The chain links TRBV6-1 to TRBJ2-1; 9 bases are a match to TRBD2. Germline V lookup: CDR1 MNHNS, CDR2 SASEGT. The CDR3 contains 16 residues. Trimming at V came to 3 bases and at J to 4 bases, leaving 7 bases not matched to a gene. Written as DNA, the CDR3 is TGTGCCAGCAGTGAGACCCTAGCGGGGATATACAATGAGCAGTTCTTC. Translation: CASSETLAGIYNEQFF.

This clone was detected only once. The gene calls are TRBV15 and TRBJ1-3; D call uncertain. With 0 bases removed from V and 4 bases from J, the gap between germline ends came to 25 bases. Germline CDR1 and CDR2: LNHNV and YYDKDF (reference sequence). The CDR3 is 20 residues long. The CDR3 spells CATSRDLAFGGSSSGNTIYF. The CDR3 nucleotides read TGTGCCACCAGCAGAGATCTTGCCTTCGGAGGCAGTTCGTCAGGAAACACCATATATTTT. The variable domain in full, with the rest retrieved from reference TRBV15 and TRBJ1-3, is DAMVIQNPRYQVTQFGKPVTLSCSQTLNHNVMYWYQQKSSQAPKLLFHYYDKDFNNEADTPDNFQSRRPNTSFCFLDIRSPGLGDTAMYLCATSRDLAFGGSSSGNTIYFGEGSWLTVV.

The chain combines TRBV10-3 with TRBJ2-7; D possibly corresponds to TRBD1 (6 bases). Trimming took 6 bases from V and 7 from J, leaving 19 bases between them. The CDR3 runs to 14 residues. The germline V gene has CDR1 ENHRY and CDR2 SYGVKD. CDR3 protein: CAISEGGGQREQYF. The DNA of the CDR3 is TGTGCCATCAGCGAGGGTGGGGGCCAGAGGGAGCAGTACTTC.

Only a few counts were recorded for this clone. V gene TRBV19 combines with J gene TRBJ1-5, with a weak D call TRBD1 (6 bases). Germline values: CDR1 LNHDA, CDR2 SQIVND (reference sequence). Trimming pared 6 bases from V and 1 base from J, leaving 25 bases between. CDR3 length: 19 residues. CDR3 bases: TGTGCCAGTAGCCCCCCGGCGTTTCGCAAGGGGGGGAGCAATCAGCCCCAGCATTTT. Translating gives CASSPPAFRKGGSNQPQHF.

The chain employs TRBV6-1 and TRBJ1-2, with 7 nucleotides matching TRBD1. Trimming at V came to 3 bases and at J to 8 bases, leaving 6 bases not matched to a gene. Per the germline V gene, CDR1 is MNHNS and CDR2 is SASEGT. The CDR3 spans 13 residues. This CDR3 reads CASSEGQYKGYTF. The CDR3 coding sequence is TGTGCCAGCAGTGAGGGACAGTATAAGGGCTACACCTTC.

V is TRBV4-3 and J is TRBJ2-1, with a possible D match to TRBD2 (7 bases). Germline V lookup: CDR1 LGHNA, CDR2 YSLEER. CDR3 length: 19 residues. V lost 1 base and J lost 6, with 25 bases in between. The CDR3 sequence is CASSQGYSGGTLKVNEQFF. CDR3 nucleotide sequence: TGCGCCAGCAGCCAAGGCTACTCCGGGGGGACACTAAAAGTCAATGAGCAGTTCTTC.

This chain uses TRBV6-5 with TRBJ1-3; 7 nucleotides match TRBD1. Trimming cost V 7 bases and J 1 base; bases outside gene matches: 7. CDR3 size: 15 residues. In germline, CDR1 is MNHEY, CDR2 SVGAGI. CDR3 amino acids: CASNKGAQSGNTIYF. CDR3 bases: TGTGCCAGCAATAAGGGGGCGCAGTCTGGAAACACCATATATTTT.

V and J are TRBV5-1 and TRBJ1-1; D is unclear. CDR3 length: 13 residues. Trimming stripped 1 base from V and 4 bases from J, with 8 bases between. The germline V gene has CDR1 SGHRS and CDR2 YFSETQ. CDR3 amino acids: CASSLNSGTEAFF. In DNA form, the CDR3 reads TGCGCCAGCAGCTTGAATTCGGGCACTGAAGCTTTCTTT. Full variable domain (rest looked up from reference TRBV5-1 and TRBJ1-1): KAGVTQTPRYLIKTRGQQVTLSCSPISGHRSVSWYQQTPGQGLQFLFEYFSETQRNKGNFPGRFSGRQFSNSRSEMNVSTLELGDSALYLCASSLNSGTEAFFGQGTRLTVV.

This clone was seen a few times. CDR3 in amino acids: CASSGDRGGSKNIQYF. CDR3 bases: TGTGCCAGCAGTGGGGACAGGGGAGGGTCCAAAAACATTCAGTACTTC. The chain couples TRBV28 to TRBJ2-4; 10 positions match TRBD1. The CDR3 runs to 16 residues. V lost 5 bases and J lost 2; bases outside the gene matches: 6. Germline assignment: CDR1 MDHEN and CDR2 SYDVKM.

The V call is TRBV19, the J call TRBJ1-4; D might be TRBD1 (6 bases). The CDR3 runs 14 residues. CDR1 LNHDA and CDR2 SQIVND come from the germline V gene (reference sequence). V gave up 3 bases and J gave up 4 bases, with 9 bases separating them. This CDR3 reads CASSIQGSNEKLFF. CDR3 in DNA: TGTGCCAGTAGTATTCAGGGGAGTAATGAAAAACTGTTTTTT.

This CDR3 reads CASSLVGGNTEAFF. DNA for the CDR3: TGTGCCAGCAGTTTAGTCGGCGGTAACACTGAAGCTTTCTTT. The chain combines TRBV28 with TRBJ1-1, with no clear D. V lost 2 bases and J 2 bases, leaving 9 bases between the germline ends. Germline V lookup: CDR1 MDHEN, CDR2 SYDVKM. This CDR3 comprises 14 residues.

This chain connects TRBV5-6 to TRBJ2-7; a possible D gene is TRBD2 (6 bases). CDR1 SGHDT and CDR2 YYEEEE come from the germline V gene. The V and J ends lost 2 bases and 5 bases respectively, with 23 bases between them. The CDR3 has 17 amino acids. CDR3 residues: CASSFHRSTGVGNEQYF. The DNA for the CDR3 is TGTGCCAGCAGCTTTCACCGGTCTACGGGAGTAGGAAACGAGCAGTACTTC.

The chain links TRBV19 to TRBJ1-1, with D tentatively TRBD1 (5 bases). Germline lookup yields CDR1 LNHDA and CDR2 SQIVND (reference sequence). The CDR3 loop spans 16 amino acids. The V end was cut by 6 bases, the J end by 0 bases, with 17 bases between. The CDR3 region is CASSDTRVAVNTEAFF. The CDR3 DNA reads as TGTGCCAGTAGCGACACCAGGGTAGCGGTGAACACTGAAGCTTTCTTT.

V usage is TRBV3-1 (or the pseudogene TRBV3-2) and J usage is TRBJ1-2, with TRBD1 matching 7 bases. The germline gives CDR1 LGHDT, CDR2 YNNKEL (reference sequence). The CDR3 is made up of 14 amino acids. After removal of 1 base from V and 4 bases from J, the junction contained 3 bases not matched to a gene. CDR3: CASSQGGQIYGYTF. The DNA of the CDR3 is TGTGCCAGCAGCCAAGGGGGACAGATCTATGGCTACACCTTC.

The chain is built from TRBV28 and TRBJ2-7; 8 positions match TRBD1. This CDR3 contains 14 residues. V lost 5 bases and J lost 4; bases outside the gene matches: 7. Germline assignment: CDR1 MDHEN and CDR2 SYDVKM. CDR3 in DNA: TGTGCCAGCAGTCACCCAGGGGGCAGTTACGAGCAGTACTTC. Residues: CASSHPGGSYEQYF.